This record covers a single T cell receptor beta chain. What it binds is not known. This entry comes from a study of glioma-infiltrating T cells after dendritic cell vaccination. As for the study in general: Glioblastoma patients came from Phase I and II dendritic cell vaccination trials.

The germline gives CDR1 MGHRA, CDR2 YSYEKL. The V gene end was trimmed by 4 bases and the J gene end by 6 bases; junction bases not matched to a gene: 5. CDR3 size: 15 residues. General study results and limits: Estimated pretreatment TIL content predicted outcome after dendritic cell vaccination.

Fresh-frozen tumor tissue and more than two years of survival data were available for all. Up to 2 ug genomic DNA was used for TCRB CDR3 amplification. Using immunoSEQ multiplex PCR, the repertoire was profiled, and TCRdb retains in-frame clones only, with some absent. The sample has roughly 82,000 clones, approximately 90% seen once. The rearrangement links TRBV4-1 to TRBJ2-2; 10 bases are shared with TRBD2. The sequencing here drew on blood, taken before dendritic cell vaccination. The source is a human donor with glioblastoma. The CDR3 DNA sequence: TGCGCCAGCAGCCCGGGACTAGCGCGGGCCGGGGAGCTGTTTTTT. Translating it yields CASSPGLARAGELFF.